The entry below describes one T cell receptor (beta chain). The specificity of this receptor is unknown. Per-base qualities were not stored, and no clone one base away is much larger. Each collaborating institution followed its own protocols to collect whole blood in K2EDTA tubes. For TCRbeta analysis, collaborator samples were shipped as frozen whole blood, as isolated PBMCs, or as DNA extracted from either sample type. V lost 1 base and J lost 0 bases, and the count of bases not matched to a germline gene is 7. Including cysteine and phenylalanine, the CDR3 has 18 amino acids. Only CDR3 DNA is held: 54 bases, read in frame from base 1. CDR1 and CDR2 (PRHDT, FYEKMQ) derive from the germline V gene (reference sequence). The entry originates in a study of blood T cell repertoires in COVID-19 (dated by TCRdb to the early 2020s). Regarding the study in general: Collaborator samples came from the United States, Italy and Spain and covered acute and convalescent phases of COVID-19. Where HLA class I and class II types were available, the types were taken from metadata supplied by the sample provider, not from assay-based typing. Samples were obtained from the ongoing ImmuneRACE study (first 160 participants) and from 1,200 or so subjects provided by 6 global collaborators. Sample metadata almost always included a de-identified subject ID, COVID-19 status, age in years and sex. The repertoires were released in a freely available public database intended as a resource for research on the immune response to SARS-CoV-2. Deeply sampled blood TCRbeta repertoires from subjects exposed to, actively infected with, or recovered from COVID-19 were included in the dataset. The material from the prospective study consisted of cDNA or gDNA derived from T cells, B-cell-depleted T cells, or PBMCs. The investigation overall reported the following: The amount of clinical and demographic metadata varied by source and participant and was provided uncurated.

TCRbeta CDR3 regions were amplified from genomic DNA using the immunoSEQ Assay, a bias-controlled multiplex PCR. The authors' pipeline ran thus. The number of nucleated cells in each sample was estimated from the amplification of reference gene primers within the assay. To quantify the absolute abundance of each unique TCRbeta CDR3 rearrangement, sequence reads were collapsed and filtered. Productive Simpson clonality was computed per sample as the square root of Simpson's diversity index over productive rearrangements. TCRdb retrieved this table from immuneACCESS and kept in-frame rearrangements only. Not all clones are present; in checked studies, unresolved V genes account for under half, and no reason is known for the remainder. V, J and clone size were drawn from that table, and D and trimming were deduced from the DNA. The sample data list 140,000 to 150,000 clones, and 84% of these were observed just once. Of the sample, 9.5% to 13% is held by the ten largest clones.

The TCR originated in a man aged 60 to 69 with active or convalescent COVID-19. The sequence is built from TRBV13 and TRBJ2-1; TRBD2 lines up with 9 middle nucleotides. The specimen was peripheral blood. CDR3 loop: CASSLEASGISSYNEQFF. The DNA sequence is TGTGCCAGCAGCTTAGAGGCTAGCGGGATTAGCTCCTACAATGAGCAGTTCTTC.